This T cell receptor beta chain is from a study of blood T cell repertoires in COVID-19. Germline V gene lookup returns CDR1 SEHNR and CDR2 FQNEAQ (reference sequence). Trimming cost V 1 base and J 4 bases, with 13 bases left between them. The CDR3 is 15 amino acids. This clone was seen just once. In the original analysis: Estimation of nucleated cell counts relied on the amplification of reference gene primers. Sequencing used immunoSEQ multiplex PCR; TCRdb keeps in-frame clones, though not all of them. Clone size and V and J calls were adopted from that table, with D and trimming inferred from the DNA. The table records 150,000 to 200,000 clones, around three quarters of them present only once.

The chain links TRBV7-9 to TRBJ2-5; tentatively, D is TRBD2 (5 bases). Sequenced material: peripheral blood. The sequence was obtained from a man aged 60 to 75 with active or convalescent COVID-19. CDR3 DNA: TGTGCCAGCAGCTTAGTTCTAGGAGGAGGAGAGACCCAGTACTTC. Encoded protein: CASSLVLGGGETQYF. The full variable domain, with the rest looked up from reference TRBV7-9 and TRBJ2-5, is DTGVSQNPRHKITKRGQNVTFRCDPISEHNRLYWYRQTLGQGPEFLTYFQNEAQLEKSRLLSDRFSAERPKGSFSTLEIQRTEQGDSAMYLCASSLVLGGGETQYFGPGTRLLVL.